This TCR beta chain was found in a study of beta chain features in type 1 diabetes. Overall study results and limits: People with Type 1 diabetes carried modestly yet significantly shorter TCRB CDR3s in all four CD4+ subsets. Patients' naive, central memory and Treg TCRB repertoires seemed closer to one another than those of healthy donors.

Sorted populations all exceeded 95% purity. This clone was recorded a few times. Its antigen is currently unknown. As every portion of the isolated RNA was reverse transcribed, the sequencing read expressed TCRB transcripts. The data were produced by immunoSEQ multiplex PCR, yet TCRdb's version contains in-frame clones alone and is incomplete. The sample has about 340,000 clones, 8% seen once. The sequence came from a young woman in good health. The sample comprised central memory CD4+ T cells from blood.

The CDR3 spells CATSSPPGRGGHSYEQYF. CDR3 DNA sequence: TGTGCCACCAGCAGCCCTCCGGGTCGGGGCGGGCACTCCTACGAGCAGTACTTC. V is TRBV15 and J is TRBJ2-7; D tentatively fits TRBD1 or TRBD2 (5 bases each). Germline values: CDR1 LNHNV, CDR2 YYDKDF (reference sequence). This CDR3 contains 18 residues. V lost 3 bases to trimming and J lost 0 bases, with 21 bases between them.